The 9 T cell receptor beta chains below come from one sample, sequenced in a study of T cells in Graves' hyperthyroidism and ophthalmopathy. TCR beta CDR3 region amplification was performed from RNA transcripts. An initial round of RT-PCR targeting the TCR CDR3 relied on the HTBI primer set. TCRdb re-called the multiplex PCR reads through MiXCR, storing one row per CDR3 protein. The profile shows 350,000 to 400,000 distinct CDR3 sequences, under 15% of them singletons. Sequenced: blood. These receptors were taken from a woman aged 25 to 39 with Graves' hyperthyroidism.

This clonotype was detected ten times or more. The chain combines TRBV28 with TRBJ1-4, with D maybe TRBD1 (5 bases). This CDR3 has 15 amino acids. CDR1 and CDR2 (germline): MDHEN, SYDVKM. V gave up 7 bases and J gave up 8 bases, with 20 bases separating them. The CDR3 loop is CASNLIGQGEEKLFF. The CDR3 DNA reads as TGTGCCAGCAATCTAATAGGGCAGGGAGAGGAAAAACTGTTTTTT.

This clonotype was seen repeatedly, ten times or more. The chain carries TRBV19 and TRBJ1-2, with D possibly TRBD1 on 5 matching bases. The CDR3 is made up of 16 amino acids. Germline CDR1 is LNHDA and CDR2 is SQIVND (reference sequence). Trimming shortened V by 5 bases and J by 4 bases, and 20 bases separated the two germline ends. The CDR3 coding sequence is TGTGCCAGTAGTGTCAACCCAGAACCGGGGGTCTATGGCTACACCTTC. Its protein product is CASSVNPEPGVYGYTF.

In nucleotides, the CDR3 is TGTGCCAGCAGCCATGGAGGGACAAGCTCTGGAAACACCATATATTTT. It yields the protein CASSHGGTSSGNTIYF. The chain recombines TRBV4-2 with TRBJ1-3; perhaps TRBD1 as D (6 bases). V dropped 3 bases and J dropped 0 bases, with 12 bases sitting between them. Germline assignment: CDR1 LGHNA and CDR2 YNFKEQ. This CDR3 is 16 amino acids long.

This clonotype was seen at least ten times. The genes are TRBV10-1 and TRBJ2-1; D gene unclear. Germline values: CDR1 WNHNN, CDR2 SYGVQD (reference sequence). The ends were cut back, 6 bases at V and 0 bases at J, with 9 bases in the middle. CDR3 length: 14 residues. The CDR3 sequence: CASSARSSYNEQFF. Written as DNA, the CDR3 is TGCGCCAGCAGCGCCAGGAGCTCCTACAATGAGCAGTTCTTC.

The chain has TRBV2 and TRBJ1-5, with D possibly matching TRBD1 (6 bases). V was clipped by 3 bases and J by 7 bases, with 13 bases between them. CDR3 length: 14 residues. The germline CDR1 and CDR2 sequences are SNHLY and FYNNEI. The CDR3 coding sequence is TGTGCCAGCAGTGATAGGGGGGTATGGCAGCCCCAGCATTTT. Translation gives CASSDRGVWQPQHF.

This clonotype showed up just a few times. V and J are TRBV18 and TRBJ2-2; D call uncertain. This CDR3 region has 13 residues. Trimming removed 4 bases at V and 6 bases at J, with 9 bases between. The germline CDR1 and CDR2 sequences are KGHSH and LQKENI. Here the CDR3 DNA reads TGTGCCAGCTCACAAGGAAACGCCGGGGAGCTGTTTTTT. Amino acid sequence: CASSQGNAGELFF.

This clonotype has a count of ten or more. The chain recombines TRBV30 with TRBJ2-1; D remains ambiguous. Trimming took off 4 bases at V and 0 bases at J, with 7 bases between the two ends. Per the germline V gene, CDR1 is GTSNPN and CDR2 is SVGIG (reference sequence). The CDR3 runs to 13 residues. The CDR3, as DNA: TGTGCCTGGACGGTAAGCTCCTACAATGAGCAGTTCTTC. It codes for CAWTVSSYNEQFF.

This clonotype appeared many times. The chain couples TRBV12-3 or TRBV12-4 to TRBJ2-5; 8 positions agree with TRBD1. The CDR3 extends over 15 amino acids. J lost 5 bases, V lost 6 bases, and 11 bases had no gene match. The CDR3 DNA sequence: TGTGCCAGCAGCTTCGACCCAGGGGGCACGGAGACCCAGTACTTC. This translates into CASSFDPGGTETQYF.

This clonotype was seen many times. This chain links TRBV13 with TRBJ2-7, with TRBD1 matching over 8 bases. Trimming at V came to 5 bases and at J to 6 bases, leaving 3 bases not matched to a gene. CDR1 is PRHDT, CDR2 FYEKMQ, per germline (reference sequence). The CDR3 loop spans 12 amino acids. The CDR3 here is CASSPTGVEQYF. CDR3 in DNA: TGTGCCAGCAGCCCGACAGGGGTCGAGCAGTACTTC.